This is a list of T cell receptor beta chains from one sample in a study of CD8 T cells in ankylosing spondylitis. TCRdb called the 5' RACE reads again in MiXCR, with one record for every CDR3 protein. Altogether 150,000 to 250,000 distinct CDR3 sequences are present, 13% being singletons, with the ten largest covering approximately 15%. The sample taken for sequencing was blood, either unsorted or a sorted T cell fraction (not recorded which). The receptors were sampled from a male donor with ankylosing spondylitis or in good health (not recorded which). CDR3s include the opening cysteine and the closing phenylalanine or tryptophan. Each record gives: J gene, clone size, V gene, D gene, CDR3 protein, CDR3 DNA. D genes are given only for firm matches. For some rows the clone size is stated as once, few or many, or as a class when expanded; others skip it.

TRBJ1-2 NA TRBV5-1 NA CASSLAAGEGYTF TGCGCCAGCAGCTTGGCCGCAGGGGAAGGCTACACCTTC
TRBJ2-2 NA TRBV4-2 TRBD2 CASSQDSAVGLAGGLDTGELFF TGTGCCAGCAGCCAAGATTCCGCCGTGGGACTAGCGGGAGGGCTTGACACCGGGGAGCTGTTTTTT
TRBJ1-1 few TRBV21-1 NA CASGKPPQKMNTEAFF TGTGCCAGCGGTAAGCCTCCCCAGAAAATGAACACTGAAGCTTTCTTT
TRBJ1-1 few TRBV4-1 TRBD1 CASSQNRGNTEAFF TGCGCCAGCAGCCAGAACAGGGGAAACACTGAAGCTTTCTTT
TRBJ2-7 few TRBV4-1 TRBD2 CASSPLGASGDLYEQYF TGCGCCAGCAGCCCCTTGGGAGCTAGCGGGGACCTCTACGAGCAGTACTTC
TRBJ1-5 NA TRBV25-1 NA CASSEGWDQPQHF TGTGCCAGCAGTGAAGGTTGGGATCAGCCCCAGCATTTT
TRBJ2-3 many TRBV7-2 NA CASSPGTSSTDTQYF TGTGCCAGCAGCCCAGGGACTTCGAGCACAGATACGCAGTATTTT
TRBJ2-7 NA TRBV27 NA CASSSPRGSSYEQYF TGTGCCAGCAGTTCCCCCAGGGGTAGCTCCTACGAGCAGTACTTC
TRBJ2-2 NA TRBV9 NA CASSPPTPTGELFF TGTGCCAGCAGCCCCCCGACTCCCACCGGGGAGCTGTTTTTT
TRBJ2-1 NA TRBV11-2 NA CASTPKGRDNEQFF TGTGCCAGCACCCCAAAGGGACGGGACAATGAGCAGTTCTTC
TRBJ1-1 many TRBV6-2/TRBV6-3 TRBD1 CASRQTTGGNTEAFF TGTGCCAGCAGACAAACGACAGGGGGGAACACTGAAGCTTTCTTT
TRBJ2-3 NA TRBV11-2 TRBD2 CASSLDALAGSYTDTQYF TGTGCCAGCAGCTTAGACGCGCTAGCGGGTTCGTACACAGATACGCAGTATTTT
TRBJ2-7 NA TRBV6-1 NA CASSEIRGLEQYF TGTGCCAGCAGTGAGATCAGGGGACTCGAGCAGTACTTC
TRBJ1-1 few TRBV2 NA CASSGLYGNTEAFF TGTGCCAGCAGTGGCCTGTACGGGAACACTGAAGCTTTCTTT
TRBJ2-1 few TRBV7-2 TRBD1 CASSLVTGDNEQFF TGTGCCAGCAGCTTAGTGACAGGGGACAATGAGCAGTTCTTC
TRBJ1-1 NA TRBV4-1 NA CASSQNPGNTEAFF TGCGCCAGCAGCCAAAATCCAGGGAACACTGAAGCTTTCTTT
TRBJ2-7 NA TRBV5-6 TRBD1 CASRPGQGINEQYF TGTGCCAGCAGGCCGGGACAGGGAATCAACGAGCAGTACTTC
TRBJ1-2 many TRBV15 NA CATSRDGGYSEYGYTF TGTGCCACCAGCAGAGATGGGGGGTACTCGGAGTATGGCTACACCTTC
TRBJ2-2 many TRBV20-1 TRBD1 CSARDGQGNGELFF TGCAGTGCTAGAGATGGACAGGGGAACGGGGAGCTGTTTTTT
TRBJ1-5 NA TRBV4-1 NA CASSQRENSNQPQHF TGCGCCAGCAGCCAAAGGGAGAATTCCAATCAGCCCCAGCATTTT
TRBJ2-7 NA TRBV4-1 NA CASSQEFWSEQYF TGCGCCAGCAGCCAAGAGTTCTGGAGCGAGCAGTACTTC
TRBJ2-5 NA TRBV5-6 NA CASSFTGKETQYF TGTGCCAGCAGCTTCACAGGGAAGGAGACCCAGTACTTC
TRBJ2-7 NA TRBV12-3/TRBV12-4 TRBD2 CASSLRASGSLYEQYF TGTGCCAGCAGTTTAAGGGCTAGCGGGAGCTTGTACGAGCAGTACTTC
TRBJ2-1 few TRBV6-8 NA CASSTGYEQFF TGTGCCAGCTCCACCGGCTATGAGCAGTTCTTC
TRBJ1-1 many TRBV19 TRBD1 CASSNFWTGDPNTEAFF TGTGCCAGTAGTAACTTTTGGACAGGCGACCCCAACACTGAAGCTTTCTTT
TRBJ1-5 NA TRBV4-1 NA CASSQERTGHLSNQPQHF TGCGCCAGCAGCCAGGAACGGACGGGACACCTAAGCAATCAGCCCCAGCATTTT
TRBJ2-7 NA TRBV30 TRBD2 CAWEGLAGVSSYEQYF TGTGCCTGGGAAGGACTAGCGGGAGTGAGCTCCTACGAGCAGTACTTC
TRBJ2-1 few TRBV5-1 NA CASSLGGEIEQFF TGCGCCAGCAGCTTGGGAGGTGAAATTGAGCAGTTCTTC
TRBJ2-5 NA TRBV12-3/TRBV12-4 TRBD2 CASSLGGVQETQYF TGTGCCAGCAGTCTGGGGGGGGTCCAAGAGACCCAGTACTTC
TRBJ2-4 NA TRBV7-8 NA CASSLVGLGIQYF TGTGCCAGCAGCTTAGTGGGTTTAGGCATTCAGTACTTC
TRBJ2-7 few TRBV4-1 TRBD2 CASSQDWGRGAYEQYF TGCGCCAGCAGCCAAGATTGGGGGCGGGGGGCCTACGAGCAGTACTTC